This entry lists 17 T cell receptor beta chains sequenced from one sample in a study of control samples from healthy donors and cancer patients. Some clones are missing from TCRdb's copy, which holds only in-frame ones; the method was immunoSEQ multiplex PCR. Of more than 85,000 clones listed, about 90% were seen once; the top ten hold about 2.5%. Material for sequencing was blood. These receptors all stem from a woman aged 18-29 years in good health.

The rearrangement uses TRBV6-5 and TRBJ1-2; no clear D gene. Germline V gene data show CDR1 as MNHEY and CDR2 as SVGAGI. This CDR3 region has 12 residues. Trimming left V 7 bases short and J 4 bases short, with 10 bases between. The CDR3 spells CASTNPGYGYTF. For the CDR3, the DNA is TGTGCCAGCACCAATCCCGGCTATGGCTACACCTTC.

The chain uses TRBV10-2 and TRBJ1-6; D ambiguous. The ends were cut back, 2 bases at V and 15 bases at J, with 8 bases in the middle. Germline loops: CDR1 WSHSY, CDR2 SAAADI. The CDR3 is 11 amino acids. The CDR3 sequence: CASSEMGSLHF. CDR3 coding DNA: TGCGCCAGCAGTGAGATGGGAAGCCTCCACTTT.

This clone was counted a single time. This chain links TRBV30 with TRBJ2-1, with D hard to call. Per the germline V gene, CDR1 is GTSNPN and CDR2 is SVGIG (reference sequence). The CDR3 extends over 14 amino acids. Deletions cut 0 bases from V and 9 bases from J, with 15 bases between. The DNA of the CDR3 is TGTGCCTGGAGTGTCGGCGGTATCTTAGGTGAGCAGTTCTTC. Encoded protein: CAWSVGGILGEQFF.

In this sample, this clone turned up a few times. The rearrangement uses TRBV30 and TRBJ1-1; D ambiguous. CDR1 and CDR2 from the germline V gene are GTSNPN and SVGIG (reference sequence). V dropped 2 bases and J dropped 0 bases, with 7 bases sitting between them. The CDR3 covers 13 residues. CDR3 sequence reads: CAWSSSMNTEAFF. CDR3 in DNA: TGTGCCTGGAGTTCAAGCATGAACACTGAAGCTTTCTTT. The complete variable domain, with remaining parts taken from reference TRBV30 and TRBJ1-1, reads SQTIHQWPATLVQPVGSPLSLECTVEGTSNPNLYWYRQAAGRGLQLLFYSVGIGQISSEVPQNLSASRPQDRQFILSSKKLLLSDSGFYLCAWSSSMNTEAFFGQGTRLTVV.

On this clone itself: Other DNA sequences from this sample encode an identical CDR3 as well. The chain recombines TRBV19 with TRBJ2-7, with TRBD2 matching over 10 bases. Germline V gene sequence: CDR1 LNHDA, CDR2 SQIVND (reference sequence). Trimming took 3 bases from V and 2 from J; bases not matched to a gene: 4. CDR3 length: 15 residues. In nucleotides, the CDR3 is TGTGCCAGTAGTATCGGGCTAGCGGGAGCCTACGAGCAGTACTTC. The encoded protein is CASSIGLAGAYEQYF.

V gene TRBV11-3 combines with J gene TRBJ1-6; D remains unclear. With 7 bases removed from V and 7 bases from J, the gap between germline ends came to 11 bases. Germline CDR1 is SGHNT and CDR2 is YENEEA. CDR3 length equals 13 residues. This chain's CDR3 is CASTPDPNSPLHF. The DNA of the CDR3 is TGTGCCAGCACCCCCGACCCGAATTCACCCCTCCACTTT.

The V gene is TRBV6-5, the J gene TRBJ1-1, with 9 positions matching TRBD1. The CDR3 spans 12 residues. With 6 bases clipped from V and 10 bases from J, the junction kept 6 bases outside the gene matches. The germline V gene has CDR1 MNHEY and CDR2 SVGAGI. This chain's CDR3 is CASRGGQGTAFF. Written as DNA, the CDR3 is TGTGCCAGCAGGGGGGGACAGGGAACAGCTTTCTTT.

The CDR3 sequence: CASINRVSSYNEQFF. Written as DNA, the CDR3 is TGTGCCAGCATCAACCGGGTTAGCTCCTACAATGAGCAGTTCTTC. This sequence joins TRBV27 and TRBJ2-1; no firm D call. Trimming removed 7 bases from V and 0 bases from J, with 13 bases in between. CDR1 and CDR2 (germline): MNHEY, SMNVEV (reference sequence). The CDR3 spans 15 residues.

The chain carries TRBV7-6 and TRBJ2-1; 9 bases align to TRBD2. V lost 1 base to trimming and J lost 4 bases; unmatched junction nucleotides: 2. Germline lookup yields CDR1 SGHVS and CDR2 FNYEAQ. CDR3 length: 15 amino acids. CDR3 sequence reads: CASSLELAGYNEQFF. The CDR3 coding sequence is TGTGCCAGCAGCTTAGAACTAGCGGGTTACAATGAGCAGTTCTTC.

V gene TRBV19 combines with J gene TRBJ1-5, with 8 bases that match TRBD1. The CDR3 extends over 17 amino acids. V shed 2 bases, J shed 2 bases, and the junction held 8 bases outside the gene matches. The germline CDR1 and CDR2 sequences are LNHDA and SQIVND (reference sequence). Here the CDR3 reads CASSIRTGRGRNQPQHF. CDR3 DNA sequence: TGTGCCAGTAGTATAAGGACAGGGCGCGGGCGCAATCAGCCCCAGCATTTT.

This chain joins TRBV12-3 or TRBV12-4 and TRBJ2-1; 8 bases fit TRBD2. Losses at the gene ends were 9 bases for V and 10 bases for J; bases not matched to a gene: 11. There are 13 residues in the CDR3. The CDR3: CASTTGTRGEQFF. DNA for the CDR3: TGTGCCAGTACAACCGGGACTAGAGGAGAGCAGTTCTTC.

This rearrangement joins TRBV5-4 to TRBJ2-1; no firm D call. This CDR3 comprises 17 residues. CDR1 is SGHNT and CDR2 is YYREEE in the germline V gene (reference sequence). V lost 0 bases, J lost 1 base, and 14 bases lay in between. Here the CDR3 DNA reads TGTGCCAGCAGCTTGGTACCCCCGGGTCGTTCCTACAATGAGCAGTTCTTC. It yields the protein CASSLVPPGRSYNEQFF.

This rearrangement joins TRBV15 to TRBJ1-4; D ambiguous. Trimming stripped 5 bases from V and 8 bases from J, with 12 bases between. Germline CDR1 is LNHNV and CDR2 is YYDKDF (reference sequence). The CDR3 covers 13 residues. CDR3 DNA sequence: TGTGCCACCAGCCCAGGTACTCACGAAAAACTGTTTTTT. Translating it yields CATSPGTHEKLFF.

V usage is TRBV3-1 (or the pseudogene TRBV3-2) and J usage is TRBJ2-5; D remains ambiguous. Germline CDR1 LGHDT, CDR2 YNNKEL (reference sequence). The CDR3 loop spans 11 amino acids. V was cut by 7 bases and J by 2 bases, with 5 bases left in between. The CDR3: CASTSQETQYF. CDR3 nucleotide sequence: TGTGCCAGCACTTCACAAGAGACCCAGTACTTC.

J is TRBJ1-6 and V is TRBV27; tentatively, D is TRBD1 (6 bases). The CDR3 runs to 17 residues. Per the germline V gene, CDR1 is MNHEY and CDR2 is SMNVEV (reference sequence). V gave up 4 bases and J gave up 2 bases, with 15 bases separating them. The CDR3 reads CASSWDPRGPYNSPLHF. The DNA for the CDR3 is TGTGCCAGCAGTTGGGATCCCAGGGGCCCCTATAATTCACCCCTCCACTTT.

The rearrangement joins TRBV10-3 to TRBJ1-1, with 9 bases fitting TRBD1. The CDR3 sequence is 14 residues long. Germline CDR1 is ENHRY and CDR2 is SYGVKD. The V and J ends lost 6 bases and 2 bases, in that order; junction bases with no gene match: 4. The CDR3, as DNA: TGTGCCATCAGCGGGACAGGGACCAACACTGAAGCTTTCTTT. Protein sequence: CAISGTGTNTEAFF.

The gene calls are TRBV28 and TRBJ1-5, with D perhaps matching TRBD1 (5 bases). Per germline, CDR1 MDHEN and CDR2 SYDVKM. The V gene lost 8 bases and the J gene lost 5 bases, with 10 bases spanning the gap. There are 12 residues in the CDR3. CDR3 DNA sequence: TGTGCCAGCGGATGGGGGGATCAGCCCCAGCATTTT. The encoded protein is CASGWGDQPQHF.